This TCR beta chain was found in a study of technical replicates of blood from a handful of donors. V lost 9 bases, J lost 7 bases, and 8 bases stayed unmatched. The CDR3 runs 13 residues. Per germline, CDR1 MNHEY and CDR2 SMNVEV (reference sequence). The assay was immunoSEQ multiplex PCR, and TCRdb's table has in-frame clones only and misses some. The table shows roughly 80,000 clones, with approximately 90% occurring only once. This clonotype was obtained from a human donor in good health. V and J are TRBV27 and TRBJ1-1, with 10 bases identical to TRBD1. Material: T cells isolated from PBMCs. The CDR3 is CASLGQGLNEAFF. The CDR3 DNA sequence: TGTGCCAGTCTGGGACAGGGGTTGAATGAAGCTTTCTTT.